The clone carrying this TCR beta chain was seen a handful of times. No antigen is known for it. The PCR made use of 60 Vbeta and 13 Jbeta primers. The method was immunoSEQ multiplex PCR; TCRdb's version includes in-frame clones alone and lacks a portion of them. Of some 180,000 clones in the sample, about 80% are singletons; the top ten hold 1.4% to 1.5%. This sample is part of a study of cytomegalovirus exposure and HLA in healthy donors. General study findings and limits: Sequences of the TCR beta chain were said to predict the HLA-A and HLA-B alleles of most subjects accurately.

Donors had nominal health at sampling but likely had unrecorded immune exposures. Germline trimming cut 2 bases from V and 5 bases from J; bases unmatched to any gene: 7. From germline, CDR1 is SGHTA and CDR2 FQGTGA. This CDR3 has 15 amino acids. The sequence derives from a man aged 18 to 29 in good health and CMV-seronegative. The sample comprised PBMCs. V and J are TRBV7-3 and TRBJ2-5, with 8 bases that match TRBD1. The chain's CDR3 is CASSLGPDRAETQYF. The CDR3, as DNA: TGTGCCAGCAGCTTAGGGCCGGACAGGGCGGAGACCCAGTACTTC.